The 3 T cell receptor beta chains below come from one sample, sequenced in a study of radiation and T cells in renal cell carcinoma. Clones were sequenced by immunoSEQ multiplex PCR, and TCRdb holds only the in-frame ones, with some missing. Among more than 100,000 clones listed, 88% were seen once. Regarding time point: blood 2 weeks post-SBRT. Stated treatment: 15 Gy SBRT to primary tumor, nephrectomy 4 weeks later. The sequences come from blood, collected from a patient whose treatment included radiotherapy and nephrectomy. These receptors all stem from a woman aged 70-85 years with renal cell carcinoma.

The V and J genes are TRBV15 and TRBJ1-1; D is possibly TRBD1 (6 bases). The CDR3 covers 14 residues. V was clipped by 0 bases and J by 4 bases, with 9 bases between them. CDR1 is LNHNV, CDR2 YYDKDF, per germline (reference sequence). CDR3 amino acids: CATSRDQGGTEAFF. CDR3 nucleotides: TGTGCCACCAGCAGAGATCAAGGGGGCACTGAAGCTTTCTTT.

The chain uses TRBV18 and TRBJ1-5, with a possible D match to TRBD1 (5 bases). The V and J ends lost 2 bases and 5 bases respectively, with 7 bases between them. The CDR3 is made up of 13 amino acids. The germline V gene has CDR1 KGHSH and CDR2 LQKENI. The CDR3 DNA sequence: TGTGCCAGCTCACCAGGGGGGGATCAGCCCCAGCATTTT. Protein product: CASSPGGDQPQHF.

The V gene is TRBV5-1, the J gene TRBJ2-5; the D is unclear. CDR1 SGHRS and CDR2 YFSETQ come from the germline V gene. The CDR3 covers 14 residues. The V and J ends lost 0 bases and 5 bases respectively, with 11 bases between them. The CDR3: CASSLALLKETQYF. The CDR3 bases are TGCGCCAGCAGCTTGGCCTTATTAAAGGAGACCCAGTACTTC.